This is a list of T cell receptor beta chains from one sample in a study of T cell responses to AZD1222 COVID-19 vaccine. The protocol was immunoSEQ multiplex PCR, while the TCRdb copy is restricted to in-frame clones and leaves out a portion. Of approximately 150,000 clones listed, roughly 91% were seen once; the top ten hold roughly 6%. The starting material was peripheral blood, obtained 28 days after the second AZD1222 dose. These receptors were obtained from an adult who received the AZD1222 COVID-19 vaccine. CDR3s include the opening cysteine and the closing phenylalanine or tryptophan. The order of the fields is J gene, V gene, CDR3 protein.

>TRBJ2-4|TRBV7-9
CASSSPGPGWRRAKNIQYF
>TRBJ2-1|TRBV7-9
CASSPGGPRDEQFF
>TRBJ2-2|TRBV3-1/TRBV3-2
CASRAQSGRNTGELFF
>TRBJ2-2|TRBV27
CATQGAAGELFF
>TRBJ2-7|TRBV3-1/TRBV3-2
CASSQEALIPYEQYF
>TRBJ2-5|TRBV19
CASSTELVETQYF
>TRBJ1-1|TRBV28
CASGTGATMNTEAFF
>TRBJ2-7|TRBV18
CASSPLEYYEQYF
>TRBJ1-2|TRBV20-1
CSASDGTNYGYTF
>TRBJ1-2|TRBV6-1
CASSEQAGAGYGYTF
>TRBJ1-4|TRBV28
CASCRGQRTEKLFF
>TRBJ2-3|TRBV14
CASSRDSWSGQYF
>TRBJ2-5|TRBV5-1
CASRSLAGEGETQYF
>TRBJ1-2|TRBV6-1
CASSEQIIVGGGGYTF
>TRBJ2-3|TRBV6-5
CASRREATDTQYF
>TRBJ1-1|TRBV27
CASSPEPLSPTEAFF
>TRBJ2-1|TRBV19
CASSKAGDYNEQFF
>TRBJ1-5|TRBV7-9
CASSLGGADNQPQHF
>TRBJ1-4|TRBV19
CASIASRNEKLFF
>TRBJ1-2|TRBV28
CASSRGGPLYTF
>TRBJ2-7|TRBV6-2/TRBV6-3
CASSRRGAASYEQYF
>TRBJ2-3|TRBV9
CASRQGGGTQYF
>TRBJ2-7|TRBV18
CASSPQVGRNGEQYF
>TRBJ2-3|TRBV5-4
CASSWVSTDTQYF
>TRBJ1-6|TRBV18
CASSPRTGGENNSPLHF
>TRBJ2-1|TRBV2
CASSVVNRRDEQFF
>TRBJ2-5|TRBV24-1
CATSGWTRIGWAQETQYF
>TRBJ1-2|TRBV6-1
CASREGYGYTF
>TRBJ2-5|TRBV19
CASSRQGVWETQYF
>TRBJ1-2|TRBV5-1
CASSANLYGYTF
>TRBJ2-1|TRBV9
CASSVIDGLGGDEQFF
>TRBJ2-7|TRBV7-6
CASSLDIGPFEQYF
>TRBJ2-1|TRBV27
CASEVAGGNEQFF
>TRBJ1-5|TRBV19
CASSISGGGQPQHF
>TRBJ1-2|TRBV5-8
CASRSLGRALYGYTF
>TRBJ2-2|TRBV7-9
CASSFLRTGELFF
>TRBJ2-2|TRBV11-2
CASSLEGLAGRTGELFF
>TRBJ2-3|TRBV11-2
CASRTGGWADTQYF
>TRBJ2-7|TRBV5-1
CASSPGSSGTWDEQYF
>TRBJ2-3|TRBV6-5
CASSQPSAGLDTQYF
>TRBJ1-4|TRBV2
CASRFSQGANEKLFF
>TRBJ1-2|TRBV2
CAITGQGFYGYTF
>TRBJ2-3|TRBV7-9
CASSLPPGTQGTDTQYF
>TRBJ1-6|TRBV27
CARAPRDHNSPLHF
>TRBJ1-5|TRBV6-5
CASSVRQGLNQPQHF
>TRBJ2-6|TRBV30
CACLPGQELMTGANVLTF
>TRBJ1-5|TRBV30
CAWSTPRGVNSNQPQHF
>TRBJ2-2|TRBV7-2
CASINRVNTGELFF
>TRBJ2-3|TRBV6-1
CASSEFPRQGQTDTQYF